This TCR beta chain was sequenced for a study of human T cells and chemical hapten exposure. For this clonotype: Its antigen is currently unknown.

Germline assignment: CDR1 LNHDA and CDR2 SQIVND (reference sequence). The CDR3 consists of 14 residues. Trimming removed 5 bases from V and 5 bases from J, with 15 bases in between. Study-wide results and limits: It was expanded TCRs that formed significantly more large CDR3 similarity clusters than controls did. Alopecia affected the donors, so their immune response may differ from healthy people's.

Time point indicated: patch test 3, about 24 weeks after DPC sensitization. The treatment was: therapeutic diphenylcyclopropenone sensitization with weekly scalp DPC. TCRdb itself ran the RACE reads through MiXCR, one entry per CDR3 protein. The sample has 150,000 to 200,000 distinct CDR3 sequences; around a quarter are singletons. The source was whole blood, collected in connection with sensitization to the hapten diphenylcyclopropenone (DPC). V usage is TRBV19 and J usage is TRBJ1-2; D perhaps matches TRBD1 (5 bases). This sequence originates from a woman in her thirties or forties with alopecia areata. Some clones in this sample may be carry-over from other donors' samples. In DNA, the CDR3 is TGTGCCAGTAGTGCCTACGACCAGGGTTATGGCTACACCTTC. It yields the protein CASSAYDQGYGYTF.